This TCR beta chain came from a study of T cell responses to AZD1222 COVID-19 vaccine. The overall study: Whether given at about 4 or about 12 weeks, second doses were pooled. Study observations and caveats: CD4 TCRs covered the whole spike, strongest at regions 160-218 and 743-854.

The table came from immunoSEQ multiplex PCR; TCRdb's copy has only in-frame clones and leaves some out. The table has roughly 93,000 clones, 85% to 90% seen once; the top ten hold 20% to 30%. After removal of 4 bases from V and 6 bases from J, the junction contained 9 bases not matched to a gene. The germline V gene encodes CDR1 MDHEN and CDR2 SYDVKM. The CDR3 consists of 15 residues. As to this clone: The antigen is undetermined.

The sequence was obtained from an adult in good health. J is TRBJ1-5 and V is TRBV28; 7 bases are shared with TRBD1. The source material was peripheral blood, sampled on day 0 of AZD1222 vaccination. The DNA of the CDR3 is TGTGCCAGCAGTTCCCCCGGACAGGCCCCTCAGCCCCAGCATTTT. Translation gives CASSSPGQAPQPQHF.